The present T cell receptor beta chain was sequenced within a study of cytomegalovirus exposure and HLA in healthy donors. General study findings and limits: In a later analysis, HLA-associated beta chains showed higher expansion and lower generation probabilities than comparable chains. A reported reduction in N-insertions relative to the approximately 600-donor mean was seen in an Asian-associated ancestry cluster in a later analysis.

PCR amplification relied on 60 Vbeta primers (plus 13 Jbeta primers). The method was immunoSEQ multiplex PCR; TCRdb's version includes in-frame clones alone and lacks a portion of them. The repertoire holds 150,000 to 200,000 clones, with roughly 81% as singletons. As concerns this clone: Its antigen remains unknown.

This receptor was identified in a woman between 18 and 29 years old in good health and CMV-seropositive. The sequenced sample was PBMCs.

The CDR3 DNA reads as TGTGCCAGCAGCTTCGGTCCCCGAGATGGCTACGAGCAGTACTTC. Residues: CASSFGPRDGYEQYF. This chain connects TRBV11-2 to TRBJ2-7; D gene unclear. The germline V gene has CDR1 SGHAT and CDR2 FQNNGV. Trimming removed 3 bases from V and 3 bases from J, with 15 bases in between. The CDR3 is 15 residues long. Filled out from reference TRBV11-2 and TRBJ2-7, the complete variable domain reads EAGVAQSPRYKIIEKRQSVAFWCNPISGHATLYWYQQILGQGPKLLIQFQNNGVVDDSQLPKDRFSAERLKGVDSTLKIQPAKLEDSAVYLCASSFGPRDGYEQYFGPGTRLTVT.